The clone carrying this T cell receptor beta chain was seen repeatedly, ten times or more. This sample stems from a study of Graves' ophthalmopathy and Graves' hyperthyroidism. Using RNA transcripts, the TCR beta CDR3 regions were amplified. First-round RT-PCR used HTBI primers; second-round multiplex PCR followed. TCRdb re-derived calls from the multiplex PCR reads in MiXCR, one entry per CDR3 protein. Of 650,000 to 900,000 distinct CDR3 sequences listed, roughly two fifths are singletons. Pregnant or lactating patients and those with other autoimmune diseases or uncontrolled infections were excluded. The receptor was isolated from an adult man with Graves' ophthalmopathy. Sample: peripheral blood.

The CDR3 nucleotides read TGCGCCAGCAGTGAGGGACTCTCTGGGACCCAGTACTTC. Residues: CASSEGLSGTQYF. This chain uses TRBV10-1 with TRBJ2-5; D is possibly TRBD2 (5 bases). This CDR3 comprises 13 residues. The V and J ends lost 2 bases and 7 bases respectively, with 11 bases between them. Germline CDR1 and CDR2: WNHNN and SYGVQD (reference sequence).